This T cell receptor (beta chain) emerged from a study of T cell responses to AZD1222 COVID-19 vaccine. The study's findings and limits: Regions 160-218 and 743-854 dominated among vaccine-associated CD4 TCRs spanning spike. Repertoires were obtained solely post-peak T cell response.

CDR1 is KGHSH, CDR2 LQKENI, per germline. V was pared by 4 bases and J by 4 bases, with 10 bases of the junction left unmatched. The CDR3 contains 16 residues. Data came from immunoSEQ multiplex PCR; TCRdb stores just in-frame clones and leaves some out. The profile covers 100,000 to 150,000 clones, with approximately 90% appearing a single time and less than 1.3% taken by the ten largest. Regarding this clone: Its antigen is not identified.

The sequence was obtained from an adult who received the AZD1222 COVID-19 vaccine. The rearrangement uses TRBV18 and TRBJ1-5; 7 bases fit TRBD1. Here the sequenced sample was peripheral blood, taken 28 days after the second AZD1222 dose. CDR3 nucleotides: TGTGCCAGCTCACGCTCCGGGACAGCGGGTAATCAGCCCCAGCATTTT. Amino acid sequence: CASSRSGTAGNQPQHF.